This T cell receptor (beta chain) stems from a study of T cells after posttransplantation cyclophosphamide. Whole-study findings and limits: Later post-transplant blood repertoires were often dominated by donor CD8+ memory clones. TRB overlap between skin or GI tissue T cells and blood was limited. Recipient CMV seropositivity and CMV reactivation strongly tracked TRB clonality.

TCRdb's copy holds only in-frame clones and misses some; the assay was immunoSEQ multiplex PCR. This sample has approximately 11,000 clones, with 85% to 95% found just once. A marrow graft followed busulfan-fludarabine conditioning, with cyclophosphamide on days +3 and +4. Germline assignment: CDR1 MDHEN and CDR2 SYDVKM. V was pared by 6 bases and J by 0 bases, with 12 bases of the junction left unmatched. The CDR3 runs 17 residues. Notes on this clone: Its antigen is as yet unknown.

This specimen was PBMCs, taken after allogeneic stem cell transplant with posttransplant cyclophosphamide. This chain links TRBV28 with TRBJ2-3; TRBD2 aligns across 7 bases. The clonotype comes from a female patient between 30 and 45 years old who received an allogeneic stem cell transplant from an unrelated donor, was CMV-positive, and had no GVHD. The T cells may come from the graft donor. The CDR3 nucleotides are TGTGCCAGCAGCTCCCGGGGGAGGGTCTCTAGCACAGATACGCAGTATTTT. As protein: CASSSRGRVSSTDTQYF.